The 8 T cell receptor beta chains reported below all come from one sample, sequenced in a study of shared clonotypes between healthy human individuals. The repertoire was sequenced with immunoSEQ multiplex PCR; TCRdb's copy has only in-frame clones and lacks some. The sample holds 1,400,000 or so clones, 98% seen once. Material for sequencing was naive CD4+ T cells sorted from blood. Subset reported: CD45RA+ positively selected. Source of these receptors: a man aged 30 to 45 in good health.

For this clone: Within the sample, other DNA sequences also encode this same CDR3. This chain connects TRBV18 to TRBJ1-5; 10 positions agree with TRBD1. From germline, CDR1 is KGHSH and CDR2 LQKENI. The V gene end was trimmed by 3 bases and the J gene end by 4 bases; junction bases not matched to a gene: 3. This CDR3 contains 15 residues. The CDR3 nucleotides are TGTGCCAGCTCACCTAGGACAGGGGGGAATCAGCCCCAGCATTTT. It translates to CASSPRTGGNQPQHF.

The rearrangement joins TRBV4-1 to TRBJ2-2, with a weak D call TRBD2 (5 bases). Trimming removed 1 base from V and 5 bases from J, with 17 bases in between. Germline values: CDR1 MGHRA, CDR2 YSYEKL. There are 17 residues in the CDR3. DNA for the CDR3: TGCGCCAGCAGCCAAGCGGGGTGGGTGTTTAGAACCGGGGAGCTGTTTTTT. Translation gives CASSQAGWVFRTGELFF.

The CDR3 sequence: CASKREPGGYEQYF. Written as DNA, the CDR3 is TGTGCCAGCAAGCGGGAGCCAGGGGGCTACGAGCAGTACTTC. The rearrangement links TRBV6-1 to TRBJ2-7; the D gene is possibly TRBD2 (8 bases). This CDR3 spans 14 amino acids. Trimming took off 7 bases at V and 3 bases at J, with 16 bases between the two ends. The germline CDR1 and CDR2 sequences are MNHNS and SASEGT.

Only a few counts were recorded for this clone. CDR3: CASSPRGNYGYTF. The CDR3 coding sequence is TGTGCCAGTAGTCCCAGGGGGAACTATGGCTACACCTTC. The chain joins TRBV19 to TRBJ1-2; TRBD1 agrees at 7 bases. This CDR3 is 13 amino acids long. CDR1 and CDR2 from the germline V gene are LNHDA and SQIVND (reference sequence). The V and J ends lost 5 bases and 2 bases, in that order; junction bases with no gene match: 2.

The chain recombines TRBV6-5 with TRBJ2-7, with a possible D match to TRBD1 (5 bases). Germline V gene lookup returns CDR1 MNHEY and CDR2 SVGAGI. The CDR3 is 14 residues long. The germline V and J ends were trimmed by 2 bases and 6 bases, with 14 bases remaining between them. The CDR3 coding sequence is TGTGCCAGCAGTTACGGAGTCAGGGAAAGCGAGCAGTACTTC. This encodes CASSYGVRESEQYF.

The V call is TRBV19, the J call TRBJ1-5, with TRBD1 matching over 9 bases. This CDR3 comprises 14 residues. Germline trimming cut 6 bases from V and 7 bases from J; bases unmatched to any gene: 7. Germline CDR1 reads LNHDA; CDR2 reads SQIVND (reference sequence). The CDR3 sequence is CASSLTGGEQPQHF. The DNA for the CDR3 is TGTGCCAGTAGCTTGACAGGGGGTGAACAGCCCCAGCATTTT.

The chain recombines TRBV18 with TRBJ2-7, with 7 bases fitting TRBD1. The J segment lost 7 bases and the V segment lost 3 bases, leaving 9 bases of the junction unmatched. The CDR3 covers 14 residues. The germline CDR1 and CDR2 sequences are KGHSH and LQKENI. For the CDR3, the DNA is TGTGCCAGCTCACCCGACAGGGTGGCGGGTGAGCAGTACTTC. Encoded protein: CASSPDRVAGEQYF.

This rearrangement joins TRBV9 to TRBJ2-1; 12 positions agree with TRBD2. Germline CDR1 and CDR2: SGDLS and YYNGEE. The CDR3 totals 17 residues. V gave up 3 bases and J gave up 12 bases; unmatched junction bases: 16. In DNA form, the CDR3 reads TGTGCCAGCAGCGGGAGGGAGGGGACAGCTAGCGGGAGGGTGCAGTTCTTC. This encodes CASSGREGTASGRVQFF.